One and the same sample provided the 14 T cell receptor beta chains below, sequenced in a study of OX40 agonist ivuxolimab in advanced cancers. Sequencing was performed with immunoSEQ multiplex PCR; in TCRdb, only in-frame clones are kept and a portion is missing. The sample lists 15,000 to 25,000 clones; about 89% were seen once. The sequences come from CD4+ or CD8+ T cells sorted from blood, collected in a trial of the OX40 agonist ivuxolimab. Source of these receptors: an adult with an advanced solid tumor such as melanoma, head and neck, liver or kidney cancer.

J is TRBJ2-7 and V is TRBV29-1, with D hard to call. The V end was cut by 5 bases, the J end by 0 bases, with 8 bases between. Germline V lookup: CDR1 SQVTM, CDR2 ANQGSEA. The CDR3 has 12 residues. CDR3: CSVLFNSYEQYF. CDR3 bases: TGCAGCGTTCTGTTCAACTCCTACGAGCAGTACTTC.

By share, this clone ranks as medium-sized. The J gene is TRBJ2-1, the V gene TRBV4-3; 7 nucleotides line up with TRBD1. The CDR3 loop spans 12 amino acids. The ends lost 5 bases at V and 8 bases at J; junction bases unmatched: 3. CDR1 LGHNA and CDR2 YSLEER come from the germline V gene. The DNA of the CDR3 is TGCGCCAGCAGCAGACAGGGCTATGAGCAGTTCTTC. Its translation: CASSRQGYEQFF.

Notes on this clone: An end of the junction differs from the germline gene, which may be a read error. The chain employs TRBV7-9 and TRBJ2-1, with D hard to call. The germline CDR1 and CDR2 sequences are SEHNR and FQNEAQ (reference sequence). The CDR3 runs 14 residues. The CDR3 bases are TGTGCCAGCAGCTTCGTCGACTCCGACAATGAGCAGTTCTTC. Protein product: CASSFVDSDNEQFF.

The chain carries TRBV19 and TRBJ2-1; unclear D gene. CDR1 is LNHDA, CDR2 SQIVND, per germline (reference sequence). The CDR3 totals 11 residues. Trimming pared 3 bases from V and 10 bases from J, leaving 7 bases between. CDR3 sequence: CASSIGGEQFF. The CDR3 bases are TGTGCCAGTAGTATTGGTGGGGAGCAGTTCTTC.

This chain connects TRBV27 to TRBJ2-1; 8 nucleotides align to TRBD2. The V segment lost 8 bases and the J segment 8 bases; nucleotides outside the gene matches: 14. The CDR3 runs 15 residues. Germline V gives CDR1 MNHEY, CDR2 SMNVEV (reference sequence). CDR3 sequence: CASSASGLVFDEQFF. CDR3 in DNA: TGTGCCAGCTCTGCTTCGGGACTAGTATTCGATGAGCAGTTCTTC.

The chain employs TRBV11-2 and TRBJ1-3; 9 positions agree with TRBD1. With 5 bases clipped from V and 2 bases from J, the junction kept 7 bases outside the gene matches. CDR3 size: 16 residues. Per the germline V gene, CDR1 is SGHAT and CDR2 is FQNNGV. The CDR3 sequence: CASSMGQGGAGNTIYF. The CDR3 DNA reads TGTGCCAGCAGCATGGGACAGGGAGGCGCTGGAAACACCATATATTTT.

V is TRBV19 and J is TRBJ1-1; a possible D gene is TRBD1 (5 bases). With 3 bases removed from V and 3 bases from J, the gap between germline ends came to 11 bases. The germline V gene encodes CDR1 LNHDA and CDR2 SQIVND (reference sequence). This CDR3 is built from 14 residues. DNA for the CDR3: TGTGCCAGTAGTATCATGGGGCCTTACACTGAAGCTTTCTTT. Translating it yields CASSIMGPYTEAFF.

This chain joins TRBV7-3 and TRBJ2-1; 13 bases line up with TRBD2. The J segment lost 9 bases and the V segment lost 1 base, leaving 3 bases of the junction unmatched. The germline V gene has CDR1 SGHTA and CDR2 FQGTGA. This CDR3 spans 15 amino acids. The chain's CDR3 is CASSLSGTSGIEQFF. CDR3 nucleotides: TGTGCCAGCAGCTTAAGTGGGACTAGCGGGATTGAGCAGTTCTTC.

The chain has TRBV11-2 and TRBJ2-2; D is ambiguous. CDR1 and CDR2 from the germline V gene are SGHAT and FQNNGV. Trimming took 3 bases from V and 0 from J, leaving 2 bases between them. This CDR3 spans 13 amino acids. CDR3 DNA: TGTGCCAGCAGCTTGACGAACACCGGGGAGCTGTTTTTT. Its translation is CASSLTNTGELFF.

The gene calls are TRBV6-5 and TRBJ2-7; 10 bases are shared with TRBD2. J was trimmed by 11 bases and V by 6 bases; bases with no gene match: 7. This CDR3 is built from 12 residues. Germline CDR1 reads MNHEY; CDR2 reads SVGAGI. The CDR3 reads CASRGLAQDKYF. For the CDR3, the DNA is TGTGCCAGCAGGGGACTAGCGCAAGACAAGTACTTC.

This chain uses TRBV19 with TRBJ2-7; 8 positions agree with TRBD1. CDR1 is LNHDA, CDR2 SQIVND, per germline (reference sequence). After removal of 3 bases from V and 3 bases from J, the junction contained 1 base not matched to a gene. The CDR3 contains 13 residues. This CDR3 reads CASSMGQDYEQYF. In nucleotides, the CDR3 is TGTGCCAGTAGTATGGGACAGGACTACGAGCAGTACTTC. The full variable domain, with the rest looked up from reference TRBV19 and TRBJ2-7, is DGGITQSPKYLFRKEGQNVTLSCEQNLNHDAMYWYRQDPGQGLRLIYYSQIVNDFQKGDIAEGYSVSREKKESFPLTVTSAQKNPTAFYLCASSMGQDYEQYFGPGTRLTVT.

The chain carries TRBV6-5 and TRBJ2-3; perhaps TRBD2 as D (6 bases). The CDR3 sequence is 14 residues long. CDR1 and CDR2 from the germline V gene are MNHEY and SVGAGI. Deletions cut 7 bases from V and 0 bases from J, with 11 bases between. The chain's CDR3 is CASIAAGSTDTQYF. CDR3 sequence (DNA): TGTGCCAGCATTGCGGCGGGGAGCACAGATACGCAGTATTTT.

The chain carries TRBV5-6 and TRBJ1-2; weak D call: TRBD1 (6 bases). CDR3 length: 13 residues. Between the trimmed V and J ends, which lost 2 bases and 6 bases, there was a span of 11 bases. Germline values: CDR1 SGHDT, CDR2 YYEEEE. The CDR3 here is CASSFGGPNGYTF. The CDR3 DNA follows: TGTGCCAGCAGCTTCGGGGGGCCTAATGGCTACACCTTC.

J is TRBJ2-7 and V is TRBV28, with 9 nucleotides matching TRBD1. Trimming took 6 bases from V and 2 from J; bases not matched to a gene: 2. Germline assignment: CDR1 MDHEN and CDR2 SYDVKM. The CDR3 covers 13 residues. In DNA form, the CDR3 reads TGTGCCAGCAGGGGGACAGGGCCCTACGAGCAGTACTTC. Residues: CASRGTGPYEQYF. The whole variable domain, filled in from reference TRBV28 and TRBJ2-7, reads DVKVTQSSRYLVKRTGEKVFLECVQDMDHENMFWYRQDPGLGLRLIYFSYDVKMKEKGDIPEGYSVSREKKERFSLILESASTNQTSMYLCASRGTGPYEQYFGPGTRLTVT.